Shown below are 9 T cell receptor beta chains from a single sample sequenced in a study of cytomegalovirus exposure and HLA in healthy donors. A multiplex PCR was run with 60 Vbeta primers and 13 Jbeta primers. The protocol was immunoSEQ multiplex PCR, while the TCRdb copy is restricted to in-frame clones and leaves out a portion. The sample lists hundreds of thousands of clones; approximately 84% were seen once. The sample comprised PBMCs. Receptors were obtained from a girl aged 2-9 years in good health and CMV-seronegative.

In nucleotides, the CDR3 is TGTGCCAGCAGCTACGGGGGTACAGATACGCAGTATTTT. This encodes CASSYGGTDTQYF. The chain employs TRBV5-4 and TRBJ2-3; weak D call: TRBD2 (6 bases). V was trimmed by 3 bases and J by 3 bases, leaving 8 bases between them. Germline CDR1 is SGHNT and CDR2 is YYREEE (reference sequence). The CDR3 is 13 amino acids.

The chain has TRBV5-1 and TRBJ1-5, with D possibly TRBD1 on 6 matching bases. This CDR3 is 15 amino acids long. Between the trimmed V and J ends, which lost 3 bases and 1 base, there was a span of 11 bases. The V gene's germline CDR1 is SGHRS and CDR2 YFSETQ. The CDR3, as DNA: TGCGCCAGCAGCTCGGGGGGCCTGAGCAATCAGCCCCAGCATTTT. Protein sequence: CASSSGGLSNQPQHF.

The V gene is TRBV7-9, the J gene TRBJ2-5; TRBD2 matches at 7 bases. CDR3 length: 16 amino acids. J lost 2 bases, V lost 3 bases, and 9 bases had no gene match. Germline V gene data show CDR1 as SEHNR and CDR2 as FQNEAQ (reference sequence). CDR3: CASSLSHRAGQETQYF. The DNA of the CDR3 is TGTGCCAGCAGCTTGTCGCATAGAGCGGGGCAAGAGACCCAGTACTTC. The full variable domain, with the rest looked up from reference TRBV7-9 and TRBJ2-5, is DTGVSQNPRHKITKRGQNVTFRCDPISEHNRLYWYRQTLGQGPEFLTYFQNEAQLEKSRLLSDRFSAERPKGSFSTLEIQRTEQGDSAMYLCASSLSHRAGQETQYFGPGTRLLVL.

The rearrangement uses TRBV7-6 and TRBJ2-3; 7 bases match TRBD1. Germline lookup yields CDR1 SGHVS and CDR2 FNYEAQ. V gave up 5 bases and J gave up 6 bases; unmatched junction bases: 14. The CDR3 loop spans 16 amino acids. CDR3 protein: CASSLVGTATPDTQYF. The CDR3 DNA sequence: TGTGCCAGCAGCCTTGTCGGGACAGCCACTCCGGATACGCAGTATTTT.

The V and J genes are TRBV6-1 and TRBJ1-1; TRBD1 aligns across 9 bases. CDR1 and CDR2 (germline): MNHNS, SASEGT. V trimming: 8 bases; J trimming: 4 bases; junction bases outside the gene matches: 2. There are 12 residues in the CDR3. CDR3: CASDRGGTEAFF. The CDR3, as DNA: TGTGCCAGCGACAGGGGGGGCACTGAAGCTTTCTTT.

The chain is built from TRBV30 and TRBJ1-1; D is uncertain. The CDR3 length is 12 residues. Trimming cost V 3 bases and J 0 bases, with 5 bases left between them. Germline lookup yields CDR1 GTSNPN and CDR2 SVGIG (reference sequence). The CDR3: CAWRHLNTEAFF. CDR3 nucleotides: TGTGCCTGGAGACACCTGAACACTGAAGCTTTCTTT.

The chain employs TRBV5-1 and TRBJ1-5; TRBD1 matches 7 bases. With V trimmed by 1 base and J by 5 bases, 0 bases remained unmatched. The length of the CDR3 is 13 residues. In germline, CDR1 is SGHRS, CDR2 YFSETQ. This chain's CDR3 is CASSLTGDQPQHF. The CDR3 DNA is TGCGCCAGCAGCTTGACAGGGGATCAGCCCCAGCATTTT.

The J gene is TRBJ1-2, the V gene TRBV30; D might be TRBD1 (5 bases). Germline values: CDR1 GTSNPN, CDR2 SVGIG (reference sequence). This CDR3 is built from 14 residues. Trimming shortened V by 0 bases and J by 2 bases, and 10 bases separated the two germline ends. CDR3 bases: TGTGCCTGGAGTGTACGGGAGGGGAACTATGGCTACACCTTC. Protein: CAWSVREGNYGYTF.

The chain joins TRBV4-2 to TRBJ1-2, with 8 positions matching TRBD1. From germline, CDR1 is LGHNA and CDR2 YNFKEQ. The junction had 3 bases not matched to a gene; V was cut back by 3 bases and J by 3 bases. CDR3 length equals 14 residues. The CDR3 sequence: CASSHGQGDYGYTF. The CDR3 nucleotides are TGTGCCAGCAGCCACGGACAGGGAGACTATGGCTACACCTTC.